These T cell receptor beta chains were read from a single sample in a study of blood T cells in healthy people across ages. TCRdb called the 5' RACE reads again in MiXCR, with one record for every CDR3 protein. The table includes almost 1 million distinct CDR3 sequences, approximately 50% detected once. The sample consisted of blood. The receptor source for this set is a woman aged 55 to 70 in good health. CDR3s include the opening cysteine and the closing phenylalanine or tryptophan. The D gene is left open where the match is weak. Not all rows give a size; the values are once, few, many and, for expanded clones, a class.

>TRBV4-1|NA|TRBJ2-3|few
TGCGCCAGCAGCCAAGATGGGCCCACAGATACGCAGTATTTT
CASSQDGPTDTQYF
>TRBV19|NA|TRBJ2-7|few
TGTGCCAGTAGTATTCGGCACAGTAGGGACGACTACGAGCAGTACTTC
CASSIRHSRDDYEQYF
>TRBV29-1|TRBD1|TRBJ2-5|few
TGCAGCGTTAGGGGACAGGGGAAAGAGACCCAGTACTTC
CSVRGQGKETQYF
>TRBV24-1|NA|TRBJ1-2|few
TGTGCCACCAGTGCCGAGACAAGTAACTATGGCTACACCTTC
CATSAETSNYGYTF
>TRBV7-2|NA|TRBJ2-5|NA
TGTGCCAGCAGCTTTATCGGACAGATACAAGAGACCCAGTACTTC
CASSFIGQIQETQYF
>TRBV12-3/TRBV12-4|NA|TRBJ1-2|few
TGTGCCAGCACCTGGACATCCTATGGCTACACCTTC
CASTWTSYGYTF
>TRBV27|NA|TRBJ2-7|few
TGTGCCAGCAGTCCTAGGGGGAGAGAGGCTGGATACGAGCAGTACTTC
CASSPRGREAGYEQYF
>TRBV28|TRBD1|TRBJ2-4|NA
TGTGCCAGCAGTTTTTCCCGACAGGGACGAAACATTCAGTACTTC
CASSFSRQGRNIQYF
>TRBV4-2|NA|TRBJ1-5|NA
TGTGCCAGCAGCCAAGAGACCGGTCAGCCCCAGCATTTT
CASSQETGQPQHF
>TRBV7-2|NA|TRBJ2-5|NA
TGTGCCAGCAGCGCGGGCAGGGGATCGGAGACCCAGTACTTC
CASSAGRGSETQYF
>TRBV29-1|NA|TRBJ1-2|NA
TGCAGCGTTGAAGAGCGAGGGTACGCCTATGGCTACACCTTC
CSVEERGYAYGYTF